This TCR beta chain was obtained from a study of blood T cell repertoires in COVID-19. CDR1 and CDR2 (germline): LNHDA, SQIVND (reference sequence). This CDR3 is built from 17 residues. V lost 3 bases to trimming and J lost 0 bases, with 15 bases between them. Data came from immunoSEQ multiplex PCR; TCRdb stores just in-frame clones and leaves some out. The sample carries about 90,000 clones, around four fifths recorded once. This TCR was recovered from a man aged 50-60 years with acute or convalescent COVID-19. What was sequenced was peripheral blood. The chain combines TRBV19 with TRBJ2-1, with TRBD2 as a possible D gene (6 bases). The CDR3 loop reads CASSIARGSGSYNEQFF. The CDR3, as DNA: TGTGCCAGTAGTATTGCCCGGGGGTCGGGCTCCTACAATGAGCAGTTCTTC.